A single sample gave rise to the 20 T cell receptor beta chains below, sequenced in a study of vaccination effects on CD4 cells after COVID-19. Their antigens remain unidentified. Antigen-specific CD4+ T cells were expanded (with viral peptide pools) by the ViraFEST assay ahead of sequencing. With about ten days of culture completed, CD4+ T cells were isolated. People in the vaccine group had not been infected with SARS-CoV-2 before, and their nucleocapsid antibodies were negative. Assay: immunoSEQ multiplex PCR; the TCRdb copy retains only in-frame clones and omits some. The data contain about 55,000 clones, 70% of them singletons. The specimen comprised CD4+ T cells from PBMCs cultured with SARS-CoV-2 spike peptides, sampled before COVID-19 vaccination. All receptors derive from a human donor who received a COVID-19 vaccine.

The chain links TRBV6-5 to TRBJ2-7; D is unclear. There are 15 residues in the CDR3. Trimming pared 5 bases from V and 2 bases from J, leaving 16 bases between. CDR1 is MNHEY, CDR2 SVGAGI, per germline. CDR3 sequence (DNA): TGTGCCAGCAGTATACGACCCTTTCCACCCTACGAGCAGTACTTC. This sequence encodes CASSIRPFPPYEQYF.

CDR3 sequence (DNA): TGTGCCAGCAGCCGGACCGGGGATGAAAAACTGTTTTTT. It codes for CASSRTGDEKLFF. The chain joins TRBV5-6 to TRBJ1-4; D is ambiguous. The CDR3 is 13 amino acids. Germline CDR1 and CDR2: SGHDT and YYEEEE. V was cut by 4 bases and J by 6 bases, with 10 bases left in between.

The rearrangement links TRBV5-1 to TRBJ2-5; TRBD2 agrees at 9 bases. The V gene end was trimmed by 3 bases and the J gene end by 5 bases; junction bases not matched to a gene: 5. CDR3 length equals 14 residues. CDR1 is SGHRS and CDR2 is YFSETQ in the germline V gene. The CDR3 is CASSSATSGETQYF. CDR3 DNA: TGCGCCAGCAGCTCCGCGACTAGCGGCGAGACCCAGTACTTC. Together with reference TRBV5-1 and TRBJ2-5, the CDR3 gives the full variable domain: KAGVTQTPRYLIKTRGQQVTLSCSPISGHRSVSWYQQTPGQGLQFLFEYFSETQRNKGNFPGRFSGRQFSNSRSEMNVSTLELGDSALYLCASSSATSGETQYFGPGTRLLVL.

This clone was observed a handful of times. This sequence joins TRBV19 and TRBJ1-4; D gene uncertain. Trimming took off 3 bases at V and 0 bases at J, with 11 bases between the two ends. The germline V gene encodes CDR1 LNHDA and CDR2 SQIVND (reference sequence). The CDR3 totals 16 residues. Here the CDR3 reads CASSIGPGATNEKLFF. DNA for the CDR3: TGTGCCAGTAGTATCGGACCAGGCGCAACTAATGAAAAACTGTTTTTT.

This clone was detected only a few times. CDR3 in DNA: TGTGCCAGCAGCCGTCAGGGGCAGCCTTTTAATGAAAAACTGTTTTTT. Its protein is CASSRQGQPFNEKLFF. The V and J genes are TRBV7-6 and TRBJ1-4; a possible D gene is TRBD1 (6 bases). Trimming left V 5 bases short and J 4 bases short, with 17 bases between. Germline values: CDR1 SGHVS, CDR2 FNYEAQ. This CDR3 is built from 16 residues.

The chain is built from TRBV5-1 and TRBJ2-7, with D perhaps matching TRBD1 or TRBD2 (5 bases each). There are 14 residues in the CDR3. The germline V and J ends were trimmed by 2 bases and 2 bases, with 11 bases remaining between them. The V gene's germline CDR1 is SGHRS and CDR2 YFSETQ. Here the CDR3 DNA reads TGCGCCAGCAGCTTTGGGGACGGGGCCTACGAGCAGTACTTC. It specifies CASSFGDGAYEQYF.

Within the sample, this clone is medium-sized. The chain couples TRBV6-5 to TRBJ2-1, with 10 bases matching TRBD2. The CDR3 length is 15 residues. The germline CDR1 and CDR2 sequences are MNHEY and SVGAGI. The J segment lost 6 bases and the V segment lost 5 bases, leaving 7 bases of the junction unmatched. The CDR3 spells CASSPRTSGLNEQFF. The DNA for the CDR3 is TGTGCCAGCAGTCCTCGGACTAGCGGACTCAATGAGCAGTTCTTC.

CDR3: CASSLVGRGGGETQYF. The DNA for the CDR3 is TGCGCCAGCAGCTTGGTTGGCAGGGGTGGTGGAGAGACCCAGTACTTC. J is TRBJ2-5 and V is TRBV5-1; D is possibly TRBD1 (6 bases). The CDR3 has 16 amino acids. Germline V CDR1 and CDR2: SGHRS, YFSETQ. V shed 0 bases and J shed 4 bases, with 16 bases lying between them. The complete variable domain, with remaining parts taken from reference TRBV5-1 and TRBJ2-5, reads KAGVTQTPRYLIKTRGQQVTLSCSPISGHRSVSWYQQTPGQGLQFLFEYFSETQRNKGNFPGRFSGRQFSNSRSEMNVSTLELGDSALYLCASSLVGRGGGETQYFGPGTRLLVL.

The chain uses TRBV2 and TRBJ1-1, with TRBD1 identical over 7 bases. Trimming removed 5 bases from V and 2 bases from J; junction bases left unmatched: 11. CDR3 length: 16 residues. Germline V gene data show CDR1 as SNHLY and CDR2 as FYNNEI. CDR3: CASSRPPQGPNTEAFF. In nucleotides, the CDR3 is TGTGCCAGCAGTAGACCCCCACAGGGGCCAAACACTGAAGCTTTCTTT. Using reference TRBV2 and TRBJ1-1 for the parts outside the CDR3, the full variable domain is EPEVTQTPSHQVTQMGQEVILRCVPISNHLYFYWYRQILGQKVEFLVSFYNNEISEKSEIFDDQFSVERPDGSNFTLKIRSTKLEDSAMYFCASSRPPQGPNTEAFFGQGTRLTVV.

Written as DNA, the CDR3 is TGTGCCTGGGAACGCACAGGGGGAATCACTGAAGCTTTCTTT. It codes for CAWERTGGITEAFF. This chain uses TRBV30 with TRBJ1-1; 8 positions agree with TRBD1. Losses at the gene ends were 5 bases for V and 4 bases for J; bases not matched to a gene: 9. This CDR3 is built from 14 residues. Looked up from germline, CDR1 is GTSNPN and CDR2 is SVGIG (reference sequence).

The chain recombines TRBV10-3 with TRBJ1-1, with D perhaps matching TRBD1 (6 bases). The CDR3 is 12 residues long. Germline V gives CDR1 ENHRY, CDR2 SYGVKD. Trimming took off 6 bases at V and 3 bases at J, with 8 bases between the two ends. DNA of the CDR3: TGTGCCATCAGAAGGACAGACACTGAAGCTTTCTTT. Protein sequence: CAIRRTDTEAFF.

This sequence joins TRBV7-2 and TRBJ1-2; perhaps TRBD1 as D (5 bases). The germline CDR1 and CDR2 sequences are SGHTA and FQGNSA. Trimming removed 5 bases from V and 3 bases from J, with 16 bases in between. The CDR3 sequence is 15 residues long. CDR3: CASSLHGGGDYGYTF. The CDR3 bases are TGTGCCAGCAGCCTTCACGGGGGGGGAGACTATGGCTACACCTTC.

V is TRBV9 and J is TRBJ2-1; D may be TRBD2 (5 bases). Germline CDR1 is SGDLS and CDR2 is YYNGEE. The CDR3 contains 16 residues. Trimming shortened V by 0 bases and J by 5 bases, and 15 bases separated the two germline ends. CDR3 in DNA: TGTGCCAGCAGCGTAGGCCCCGGGATTGGACACAATGAGCAGTTCTTC. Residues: CASSVGPGIGHNEQFF.

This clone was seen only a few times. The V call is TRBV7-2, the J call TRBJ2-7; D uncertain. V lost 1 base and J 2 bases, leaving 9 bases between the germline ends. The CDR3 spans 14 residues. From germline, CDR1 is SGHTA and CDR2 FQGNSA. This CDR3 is CASSLEVAPYEQYF. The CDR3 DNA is TGTGCCAGCAGCTTAGAGGTAGCCCCCTACGAGCAGTACTTC. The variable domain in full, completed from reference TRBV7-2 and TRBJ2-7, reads GAGVSQSPSNKVTEKGKDVELRCDPISGHTALYWYRQSLGQGLEFLIYFQGNSAPDKSGLPSDRFSAERTGGSVSTLTIQRTQQEDSAVYLCASSLEVAPYEQYFGPGTRLTVT.

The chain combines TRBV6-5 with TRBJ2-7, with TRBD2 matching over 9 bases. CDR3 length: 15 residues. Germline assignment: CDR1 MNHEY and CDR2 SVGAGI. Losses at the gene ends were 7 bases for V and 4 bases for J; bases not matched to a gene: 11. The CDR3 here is CASKLGASGMYEQYF. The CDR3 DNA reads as TGTGCCAGCAAGCTCGGGGCTAGCGGGATGTACGAGCAGTACTTC.

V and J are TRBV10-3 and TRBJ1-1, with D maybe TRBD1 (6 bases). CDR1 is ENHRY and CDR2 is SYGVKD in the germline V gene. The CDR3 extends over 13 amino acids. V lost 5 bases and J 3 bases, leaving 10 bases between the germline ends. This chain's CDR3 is CAISTGQDTEAFF. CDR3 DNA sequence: TGTGCCATCAGTACGGGACAAGACACTGAAGCTTTCTTT.

Here the CDR3 DNA reads TGTGCCAGCAGCCCCGGGGGCGGCACAGATACGCAGTATTTT. It translates to CASSPGGGTDTQYF. The V and J genes are TRBV11-2 and TRBJ2-3; possibly TRBD1 or TRBD2 for D (6 bases each). V was cut by 5 bases and J by 1 base, with 10 bases left in between. There are 14 residues in the CDR3. Germline-derived CDR1 and CDR2 are SGHAT and FQNNGV.

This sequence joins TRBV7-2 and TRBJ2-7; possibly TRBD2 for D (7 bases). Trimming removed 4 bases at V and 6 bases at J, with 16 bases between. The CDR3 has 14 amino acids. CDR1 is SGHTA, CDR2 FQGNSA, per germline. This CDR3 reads CASSYSGGHPEQYF. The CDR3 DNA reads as TGTGCCAGCAGCTATTCGGGGGGCCACCCCGAGCAGTACTTC.

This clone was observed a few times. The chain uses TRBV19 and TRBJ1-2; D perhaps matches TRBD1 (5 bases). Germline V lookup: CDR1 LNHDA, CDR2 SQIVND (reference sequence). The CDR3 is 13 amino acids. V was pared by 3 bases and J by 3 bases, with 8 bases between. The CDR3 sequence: CASSMRGDYGYTF. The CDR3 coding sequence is TGTGCCAGTAGTATGCGGGGGGACTATGGCTACACCTTC.

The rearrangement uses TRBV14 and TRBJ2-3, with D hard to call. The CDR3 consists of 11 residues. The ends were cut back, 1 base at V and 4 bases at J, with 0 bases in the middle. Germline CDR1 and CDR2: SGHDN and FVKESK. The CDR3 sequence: CASSQADTQYF. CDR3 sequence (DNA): TGTGCCAGCAGCCAAGCAGATACGCAGTATTTT.